The clone carrying this TCR beta chain is a singleton in its sample. The target antigen is unknown. The sample comes from a study of cytomegalovirus exposure and HLA in healthy donors. Study as a whole: Out of 398 genotyped donors, about 80% belonged to the Caucasian-associated ancestry cluster.

With 60 Vbeta and 13 Jbeta primers, the PCR was carried out. The protocol was immunoSEQ multiplex PCR, while the TCRdb copy is restricted to in-frame clones and leaves out a portion. Of about 120,000 clones listed, around 80% are singletons. Overall study results and limits: The Asian-associated ancestry cluster reportedly had fewer N-insertions than the approximately 700-donor mean in a later analysis. Presence/absence analyses took donor sequencing depth as roughly uniform. Specific recognition of CMV antigens was confirmed in vitro for a few chains (all CMV-associated).

Germline assignment: CDR1 SEHNR and CDR2 FQNEAQ (reference sequence). Trimming pared 4 bases from V and 4 bases from J, leaving 13 bases between. There are 14 residues in the CDR3. The J gene is TRBJ1-1, the V gene TRBV7-9; D call uncertain. The clonotype was recovered from a female donor in good health and CMV-seronegative. Sequenced input: PBMCs. Here the CDR3 DNA reads TGTGCCAGCAGCTCTACCTCAGGAATCACTGAAGCTTTCTTT. It is translated as CASSSTSGITEAFF.